The next 26 T cell receptor beta chains were all read from a single sample in a study of blood T cell repertoires in COVID-19. The repertoire was sequenced with immunoSEQ multiplex PCR; TCRdb's copy has only in-frame clones and lacks some. The sample lists about 120,000 clones; about 88% were seen once. The sequencing input was peripheral blood. The receptors shown here come from a man aged 40-50 years with acute or convalescent COVID-19.

CDR3 coding DNA: TGTGCCAGCAGTCAACAGAATGAAAAACTGTTTTTT. Its protein product is CASSQQNEKLFF. The chain couples TRBV2 to TRBJ1-4; D gene ambiguous. V lost 5 bases and J lost 5, with 6 bases in between. The germline CDR1 and CDR2 sequences are SNHLY and FYNNEI. The CDR3 is 12 amino acids.

This clone was seen only once. V is TRBV7-2 and J is TRBJ1-1; possible D gene TRBD1, 6 bases. CDR1 and CDR2 (germline): SGHTA, FQGNSA. The V and J ends lost 3 bases and 1 base respectively, with 9 bases between them. CDR3 size: 14 residues. The CDR3 DNA follows: TGTGCCAGCAGCTTGCAGGGGCGGAACACTGAAGCTTTCTTT. Its protein product is CASSLQGRNTEAFF.

The CDR3 reads CASSIDLRPNTEAFF. The DNA for the CDR3 is TGTGCCAGTAGTATAGATTTGAGGCCGAACACTGAAGCTTTCTTT. The V gene is TRBV19, the J gene TRBJ1-1; D gene unclear. Germline lookup yields CDR1 LNHDA and CDR2 SQIVND (reference sequence). V was pared by 0 bases and J by 1 base, with 9 bases between. This CDR3 region has 15 residues.

The V call is TRBV7-2, the J call TRBJ1-6; 7 nucleotides line up with TRBD1. CDR3 length equals 13 residues. Germline CDR1 SGHTA, CDR2 FQGNSA. Trimming removed 4 bases from V and 10 bases from J; junction bases left unmatched: 4. The CDR3 reads CASSSTGFSPLHF. The CDR3, as DNA: TGTGCCAGCAGCTCGACAGGGTTCTCACCCCTCCACTTT.

V usage is TRBV7-8 and J usage is TRBJ2-3; tentatively, D is TRBD2 (6 bases). The CDR3 runs to 14 residues. V lost 5 bases and J lost 10, with 19 bases in between. Germline values: CDR1 SGHVS, CDR2 FQNEAQ. The CDR3 region is CASSATRGVGAQYF. The CDR3 nucleotides read TGTGCCAGCAGCGCGACTAGAGGGGTGGGTGCGCAGTATTTT.

The rearrangement links TRBV4-2 to TRBJ2-7; possible D gene TRBD1, 7 bases. CDR1 and CDR2 from the germline V gene are LGHNA and YNFKEQ. This CDR3 is 18 amino acids long. Trimming took off 0 bases at V and 1 base at J, with 19 bases between the two ends. The CDR3 coding sequence is TGTGCCAGCAGCCAAGATCTAGGGGGCAGGGGGGTTTCCTACGAGCAGTACTTC. This gives the protein CASSQDLGGRGVSYEQYF.

This chain connects TRBV19 to TRBJ2-1, with TRBD2 matching 10 bases. J was trimmed by 7 bases and V by 5 bases; bases with no gene match: 5. CDR1 is LNHDA, CDR2 SQIVND, per germline (reference sequence). The CDR3 length is 14 residues. CDR3 sequence: CASSPGLARNEQFF. In DNA, the CDR3 is TGTGCCAGTAGTCCGGGACTAGCGAGGAATGAGCAGTTCTTC.

The chain carries TRBV29-1 and TRBJ2-1; 8 bases are shared with TRBD2. CDR3 length: 15 amino acids. The trim removed 7 bases at V and 5 bases at J, leaving 13 bases unmatched. Germline V lookup: CDR1 SQVTM, CDR2 ANQGSEA. The CDR3 loop reads CSAGGGRALDNEQFF. CDR3 nucleotide sequence: TGCAGCGCCGGGGGGGGCCGGGCCTTAGACAATGAGCAGTTCTTC.

V and J are TRBV11-2 and TRBJ1-1; 9 nucleotides agree with TRBD1. Looked up from germline, CDR1 is SGHAT and CDR2 is FQNNGV. This CDR3 contains 17 residues. The V gene end was trimmed by 4 bases and the J gene end by 4 bases; junction bases not matched to a gene: 13. CDR3 DNA: TGTGCCAGCAGCTACCGTGGGCCGGGACAGGGCATCACTGAAGCTTTCTTT. This translates into CASSYRGPGQGITEAFF.

CDR3 loop: CASSESLAGTDTQYF. CDR3 DNA sequence: TGTGCCAGCAGTGAATCCCTAGCCGGCACAGATACGCAGTATTTT. The J gene is TRBJ2-3, the V gene TRBV6-1, with a possible D match to TRBD2 (5 bases). V was cut by 2 bases and J by 1 base, with 10 bases left in between. The CDR3 contains 15 residues. Germline lookup yields CDR1 MNHNS and CDR2 SASEGT.

This clone was found once. The junction shows a germline mismatch at one end, possibly a read error. The J gene is TRBJ2-7, the V gene TRBV6-1; 7 bases match TRBD1. The CDR3 is 12 amino acids. Germline assignment: CDR1 MNHNS and CDR2 SASEGT. The CDR3 DNA is TGTGCCAGCAGTGAATCGGGGCAGGGGGTACGCTTC. Its translation: CASSESGQGVRF.

This clone was seen a few times. The CDR3 nucleotides read TGTGCCAGCAGCCCCGGACAGGGGCCTAACTATGGCTACACCTTC. Translating gives CASSPGQGPNYGYTF. The V and J genes are TRBV7-6 and TRBJ1-2; 9 bases are a match to TRBD1. V was clipped by 5 bases and J by 0 bases; unmatched bases: 4. The CDR3 is 15 amino acids. From germline, CDR1 is SGHVS and CDR2 FNYEAQ.

The rearrangement uses TRBV18 and TRBJ2-3; a possible D gene is TRBD1 (5 bases). V shed 0 bases and J shed 0 bases, with 10 bases lying between them. The CDR3 extends over 16 amino acids. The V gene's germline CDR1 is KGHSH and CDR2 LQKENI. The CDR3 DNA follows: TGTGCCAGCTCACCACCCGAGACAGCTAGCACAGATACGCAGTATTTT. The encoded protein is CASSPPETASTDTQYF.

The chain is built from TRBV27 and TRBJ1-2; 7 bases agree with TRBD1. CDR3 length: 13 amino acids. Germline trimming cut 6 bases from V and 1 base from J; bases unmatched to any gene: 2. Germline assignment: CDR1 MNHEY and CDR2 SMNVEV (reference sequence). CDR3 in amino acids: CASRRQGNYGYTF. Written as DNA, the CDR3 is TGTGCCAGCAGAAGACAGGGTAACTATGGCTACACCTTC.

This chain uses TRBV5-1 with TRBJ1-2, with 8 bases fitting TRBD1. This CDR3 is built from 14 residues. The V and J ends lost 0 bases and 8 bases, in that order; junction bases with no gene match: 6. Per germline, CDR1 SGHRS and CDR2 YFSETQ. As DNA, the CDR3 is TGCGCCAGCAGCTTGGCCCAGGGGGCAGGGGGCTACACCTTC. It encodes CASSLAQGAGGYTF.

V gene TRBV11-2 combines with J gene TRBJ2-1; TRBD2 might be the D (6 bases). V lost 3 bases and J 2 bases, leaving 11 bases between the germline ends. CDR3 size: 15 residues. Germline V gene sequence: CDR1 SGHAT, CDR2 FQNNGV. CDR3: CASSFLRGTYNEQFF. The CDR3 DNA follows: TGTGCCAGCAGCTTTTTGCGGGGAACCTACAATGAGCAGTTCTTC.

The chain employs TRBV6-6 and TRBJ2-3, with D possibly being TRBD1 (5 bases). Trimming pared 0 bases from V and 3 bases from J, leaving 13 bases between. Per the germline V gene, CDR1 is MNHNY and CDR2 is SVGAGI (reference sequence). This CDR3 is 16 amino acids long. CDR3 DNA: TGTGCCAGCAGTTACTCAGCAGGGCATGTGACAGATACGCAGTATTTT. Translated: CASSYSAGHVTDTQYF.

The chain recombines TRBV4-1 with TRBJ2-3; D may be TRBD1 (5 bases). The CDR3 spans 15 residues. The V end was cut by 3 bases, the J end by 5 bases, with 15 bases between. Germline CDR1 is MGHRA and CDR2 is YSYEKL. The CDR3 region has the DNA TGCGCCAGCAGCCAGGGGCACTCCCCGGGAGATACGCAGTATTTT. It encodes CASSQGHSPGDTQYF.

The chain uses TRBV10-3 and TRBJ2-7, with unresolved D. CDR1 and CDR2 from the germline V gene are ENHRY and SYGVKD. The CDR3 is made up of 14 amino acids. V lost 0 bases, J lost 3 bases, and 9 bases lay in between. The CDR3 coding sequence is TGTGCCATCAGTGAGTCGTTAGCCCGCTACGAGCAGTACTTC. Amino acids: CAISESLARYEQYF.

This clone was seen once. The chain's CDR3 is CASSYLGGLKQFF. CDR3 bases: TGTGCCAGCAGTTACTTAGGGGGCCTGAAGCAGTTCTTC. The chain couples TRBV6-2 or TRBV6-3 to TRBJ2-1, with TRBD1 matching 7 bases. This CDR3 contains 13 residues. J was trimmed by 11 bases and V by 1 base; bases with no gene match: 5. Germline V gene data show CDR1 as MNHEY and CDR2 as SVGEGT.

V usage is TRBV29-1 and J usage is TRBJ1-2; the D gene is possibly TRBD1 (5 bases). The CDR3 sequence is 14 residues long. Looked up from germline, CDR1 is SQVTM and CDR2 is ANQGSEA. The V gene lost 3 bases and the J gene lost 4 bases, with 15 bases spanning the gap. The CDR3 region has the DNA TGCAGCGTTGATCTGGGAGGGGCCGGCTATGGCTACACCTTC. Translation gives CSVDLGGAGYGYTF.

The V call is TRBV5-6, the J call TRBJ1-2, with 8 bases identical to TRBD1. CDR1 and CDR2 (germline): SGHDT, YYEEEE. Trimming at V came to 0 bases and at J to 8 bases, leaving 3 bases not matched to a gene. There are 13 residues in the CDR3. The CDR3: CASSLGQGLGYTF. As DNA, the CDR3 is TGTGCCAGCAGCTTGGGACAGGGGTTAGGCTACACCTTC.

In this sample, this clone turned up a few times. J is TRBJ2-3 and V is TRBV5-1; possible D gene TRBD1, 6 bases. The CDR3 length is 14 residues. Germline-derived CDR1 and CDR2 are SGHRS and YFSETQ. Trimming cost V 4 bases and J 5 bases, with 14 bases left between them. CDR3: CASSKFQGKDTQYF. In nucleotides, the CDR3 is TGCGCCAGCAGCAAATTCCAGGGGAAAGATACGCAGTATTTT.

CDR3 region: CASEGGANEQFF. For the CDR3, the DNA is TGCGCCAGCGAGGGAGGGGCCAATGAGCAGTTCTTC. The V call is TRBV23-1, the J call TRBJ2-1, with 7 bases that match TRBD2. TRBV23-1 is designated an ORF whose function remains uncertain. V trimming: 8 bases; J trimming: 6 bases; junction bases outside the gene matches: 4. CDR3 length: 12 amino acids.

A note on this clone: At the DNA level, this CDR3 is encoded by other sequences in the same sample as well. The genes are TRBV18 and TRBJ2-3, with a possible D match to TRBD2 (6 bases). Germline values: CDR1 KGHSH, CDR2 LQKENI. V was trimmed by 1 base and J by 0 bases, leaving 8 bases between them. This CDR3 spans 15 amino acids. Here the CDR3 reads CASSPLGTSTDTQYF. The CDR3 DNA follows: TGTGCCAGCTCACCACTAGGGACTAGCACAGATACGCAGTATTTT.

This clone was counted only a few times. The genes are TRBV19 and TRBJ2-2, with 13 bases aligning to TRBD2. Trimming took 7 bases from V and 2 from J; bases not matched to a gene: 7. CDR1 LNHDA and CDR2 SQIVND come from the germline V gene (reference sequence). The CDR3 loop spans 17 amino acids. The CDR3 loop is CASTPLGLAGNTGELFF. The CDR3 nucleotides are TGTGCCAGTACCCCTCTGGGACTAGCGGGAAACACCGGGGAGCTGTTTTTT.